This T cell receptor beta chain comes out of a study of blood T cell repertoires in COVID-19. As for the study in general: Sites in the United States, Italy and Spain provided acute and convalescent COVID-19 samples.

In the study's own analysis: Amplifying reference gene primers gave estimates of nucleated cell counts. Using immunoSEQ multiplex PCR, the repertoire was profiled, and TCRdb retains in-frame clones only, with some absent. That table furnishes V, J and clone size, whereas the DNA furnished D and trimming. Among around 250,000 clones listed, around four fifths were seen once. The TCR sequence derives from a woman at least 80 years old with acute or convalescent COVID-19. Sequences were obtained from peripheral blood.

The CDR3 bases are TGTGCCAGCAGCTTAGCATCGGGGTTTTATTCACCCCTCCACTTT. Its protein is CASSLASGFYSPLHF. V and J are TRBV7-8 and TRBJ1-6; D remains ambiguous. Germline CDR1 reads SGHVS; CDR2 reads FQNEAQ. The CDR3 sequence is 15 residues long. The V end lost 0 bases, the J end lost 8 bases, and 11 bases lay between the germline ends.